The 5 T cell receptor beta chains presented below share a single source sample, sequenced in a study of vaccination and CD4 T cells after COVID-19. No antigen has been assigned to these receptors. Noted treatment: approximately 9-day PBMC culture with coronavirus spike peptide pools or control peptides (ViraFEST assay). The Oncomine TCR Beta short-read assay was applied to DNA of cultured CD4+ T cells. TCRdb analysed the PCR reads with MiXCR anew, one entry per CDR3 protein. The sample contains around 18,000 distinct CDR3 sequences, 58% of which appear only once. The input for sequencing was CD4+ T cells from blood, cultured in vitro, taken after SARS-CoV-2 vaccination. All receptors derive from a human donor who had recovered from COVID-19.

This clonotype came up a few times. The chain employs TRBV27 and TRBJ1-5; 7 positions agree with TRBD1. This CDR3 comprises 15 residues. The J segment lost 0 bases and the V segment lost 6 bases, leaving 5 bases of the junction unmatched. In germline, CDR1 is MNHEY, CDR2 SMNVEV (reference sequence). The CDR3 reads CASRAGTVSNQPQHF. CDR3 sequence (DNA): TGTGCCAGCAGGGCGGGGACAGTTAGCAATCAGCCCCAGCATTTT.

This CDR3 is CSARALGQSEKLFF. The CDR3 DNA follows: TGCAGTGCTCGAGCTCTGGGGCAGTCGGAAAAACTGTTTTTT. This sequence joins TRBV20-1 and TRBJ1-4; D might be TRBD1 (5 bases). Germline assignment: CDR1 DFQATT and CDR2 SNEGSKA (reference sequence). The CDR3 extends over 14 amino acids. V was shortened by 5 bases and J by 8 bases, with 18 bases between the two germline ends.

The chain carries TRBV6-2 or TRBV6-3 and TRBJ1-1, with 7 positions matching TRBD1. V dropped 2 bases and J dropped 8; count of bases not matched to a gene: 8. Germline V gene sequence: CDR1 MNHEY, CDR2 SVGEGT. The CDR3 runs to 14 residues. In nucleotides, the CDR3 is TGTGCCAGCAGTTACGCCAACAGGGGCCCCGAAGCTTTCTTT. It encodes CASSYANRGPEAFF.

This clonotype was seen a few times. The genes are TRBV6-4 and TRBJ1-1; no definite D call. Germline V lookup: CDR1 MRHNA, CDR2 SNTAGT. Trimming took 8 bases from V and 5 from J, leaving 24 bases between them. CDR3 length equals 16 residues. DNA of the CDR3: TGTGCCAGCGGAGTACCCCGCCGGGCTGAGGCTACTGAAGCTTTCTTT. Encoded protein: CASGVPRRAEATEAFF.

In its sample, this clonotype was seen once. V and J are TRBV27 and TRBJ1-1; D is ambiguous. V shed 3 bases and J shed 1 base, with 9 bases lying between them. Germline assignment: CDR1 MNHEY and CDR2 SMNVEV (reference sequence). The CDR3 runs 14 residues. This CDR3 reads CASSFRMRNTEAFF. In DNA form, the CDR3 reads TGTGCCAGCAGTTTCCGGATGCGGAACACTGAAGCTTTCTTT.